A single sample gave rise to the 13 T cell receptor beta chains below, sequenced in a study of blood T cells in healthy people across ages. Then a second PCR, running about 6 to 11 cycles, was carried out with a sample-barcoded 5' primer and a J-beta primer mix. TCRdb re-called the 5' RACE reads through MiXCR, storing one row per CDR3 protein. The profile covers approximately 800,000 distinct CDR3 sequences, with 55% to 75% appearing a single time and about 20% taken by the ten largest. Source material: blood. These receptors originate from a young man in good health.

This clonotype was detected a few times. The chain recombines TRBV11-2 with TRBJ2-3; 9 nucleotides match TRBD2. CDR1 and CDR2 (germline): SGHAT, FQNNGV. The length of the CDR3 is 18 residues. V trimming: 1 base; J trimming: 3 bases; junction bases outside the gene matches: 11. The DNA for the CDR3 is TGTGCCAGCAGCTTAGTTTTACGGGCTCTAGCGGGAACAGATACGCAGTATTTT. It specifies CASSLVLRALAGTDTQYF. Using reference TRBV11-2 and TRBJ2-3 for the parts outside the CDR3, the full variable domain is EAGVAQSPRYKIIEKRQSVAFWCNPISGHATLYWYQQILGQGPKLLIQFQNNGVVDDSQLPKDRFSAERLKGVDSTLKIQPAKLEDSAVYLCASSLVLRALAGTDTQYFGPGTRLTVL.

This clonotype was detected a few times. The chain couples TRBV5-1 to TRBJ2-1; 10 bases line up with TRBD2. Trimming cost V 0 bases and J 8 bases; bases outside gene matches: 8. The CDR3 is 16 residues long. Germline assignment: CDR1 SGHRS and CDR2 YFSETQ. The CDR3 sequence: CASSLGSLAGDDEQFF. Written as DNA, the CDR3 is TGCGCCAGCAGCTTGGGGAGCCTAGCGGGGGACGATGAGCAGTTCTTC.

The chain combines TRBV7-9 with TRBJ2-1; 7 nucleotides agree with TRBD2. CDR3 length: 17 amino acids. V dropped 2 bases and J dropped 10; count of bases not matched to a gene: 17. Germline V gene sequence: CDR1 SEHNR, CDR2 FQNEAQ (reference sequence). The CDR3 is CASSLRKASGLPREQFF. CDR3 nucleotides: TGTGCCAGCAGCTTAAGGAAGGCTAGCGGACTTCCCAGGGAGCAGTTCTTC.

This clonotype turned up a few times. This chain connects TRBV7-2 to TRBJ2-7; 8 nucleotides agree with TRBD2. V dropped 4 bases and J dropped 3; count of bases not matched to a gene: 8. Germline CDR1 is SGHTA and CDR2 is FQGNSA. The CDR3 is 15 residues long. The CDR3 DNA sequence: TGTGCCAGCAGCTCCCAAGCGGGGGTCCGCTACGAGCAGTACTTC. It codes for CASSSQAGVRYEQYF.

This clonotype showed up just a few times. J is TRBJ1-3 and V is TRBV6-5, with unresolved D. Germline lookup yields CDR1 MNHEY and CDR2 SVGAGI. This CDR3 comprises 13 residues. The V end lost 2 bases, the J end lost 2 bases, and 4 bases lay between the germline ends. The CDR3 region is CASSYQTGNTIYF. In DNA, the CDR3 is TGTGCCAGCAGTTACCAGACTGGAAACACCATATATTTT.

V and J are TRBV3-1 and TRBJ2-5; 7 nucleotides line up with TRBD1. With the DNA end fitting TRBJ2-7 better, the J assignment may be wrong. CDR1 is LGHDT, CDR2 YNNKEL, per germline (reference sequence). CDR3 length equals 13 residues. In DNA form, the CDR3 reads TGTGCCAGCACCACGACAGGGAAGGGCGAGCAGTACTTC. As protein: CASTTTGKGEQYF.

This clonotype was counted between two and nine times. The chain joins TRBV6-5 to TRBJ2-1, with D unclear. CDR1 and CDR2 (germline): MNHEY, SVGAGI. Between the trimmed V and J ends, which lost 2 bases and 7 bases, there was a span of 9 bases. The CDR3 runs 13 residues. CDR3 residues: CASSYMGGNEQFF. CDR3 bases: TGTGCCAGCAGTTACATGGGTGGGAATGAGCAGTTCTTC.

The CDR3 protein is CSVEEARDTEAFF. CDR3 DNA: TGCAGCGTTGAGGAGGCGCGGGACACTGAAGCTTTCTTT. This sequence joins TRBV29-1 and TRBJ1-1; D uncertain. The ends were cut back, 3 bases at V and 3 bases at J, with 11 bases in the middle. Germline values: CDR1 SQVTM, CDR2 ANQGSEA. This CDR3 spans 13 amino acids.

This clonotype was observed at least ten times. In DNA, the CDR3 is TGTGCCAGCAGTTTCCTCTGGCTCAAAAACATTCAGTACTTC. This gives the protein CASSFLWLKNIQYF. V gene TRBV12-3 or TRBV12-4 combines with J gene TRBJ2-4; D is ambiguous. Trimming took off 3 bases at V and 3 bases at J, with 9 bases between the two ends. CDR3 length: 14 amino acids.

In this sample, this clonotype turned up a few times. V gene TRBV3-1 combines with J gene TRBJ1-2, with unresolved D. The CDR3 has 13 amino acids. Between the trimmed V and J ends, which lost 1 base and 6 bases, there was a span of 9 bases. In germline, CDR1 is LGHDT, CDR2 YNNKEL (reference sequence). The CDR3 loop reads CASSQGTENGYTF. In DNA form, the CDR3 reads TGTGCCAGCAGCCAAGGGACGGAGAATGGCTACACCTTC.

This clonotype was observed a few times. The rearrangement uses TRBV6-5 and TRBJ2-1; 7 bases map to TRBD1. Germline V gene data show CDR1 as MNHEY and CDR2 as SVGAGI. The CDR3 consists of 13 residues. The J segment lost 6 bases and the V segment lost 6 bases, leaving 5 bases of the junction unmatched. The CDR3 nucleotides are TGTGCCAGCAGCGTACCAGGGGGCAATGAGCAGTTCTTC. Its translation is CASSVPGGNEQFF.

The chain recombines TRBV29-1 with TRBJ2-1; D is perhaps TRBD2 (6 bases). CDR1 and CDR2 (germline): SQVTM, ANQGSEA. The CDR3 has 14 residues. V was cut by 3 bases and J by 5 bases, with 14 bases left in between. CDR3 coding DNA: TGCAGCGTTGAGCGGAGGGACCTCAACAATGAGCAGTTCTTC. This sequence encodes CSVERRDLNNEQFF.

This clonotype was counted once. The CDR3 DNA sequence: TGCAGTGCTAGTTCCGGGAACCGCTATGGCTACACCTTC. Translated, it gives CSASSGNRYGYTF. V usage is TRBV20-1 and J usage is TRBJ1-2; D gene uncertain. Trimming shortened V by 3 bases and J by 4 bases, and 12 bases separated the two germline ends. Germline V gene sequence: CDR1 DFQATT, CDR2 SNEGSKA (reference sequence). This CDR3 has 13 residues.